A single T cell receptor beta chain is shown here with its context. Its antigen is as yet unknown. This record belongs to a study of high-grade serous ovarian cancer treatment subgroups. Whole-study findings and limits: Different patients shared almost no repertoire; same-patient tumors shared about 0.11 to 0.79.

Tumor samples were taken before definitive surgery or chemotherapy. V lost 5 bases to trimming and J lost 1 base; unmatched junction nucleotides: 8. Germline V gene lookup returns CDR1 SGHTA and CDR2 FQGNSA. The CDR3 totals 18 residues. Sequencing was performed with immunoSEQ multiplex PCR; in TCRdb, only in-frame clones are kept and a portion is missing. Counted here are tens of thousands of clones, about 80% occurring once; the ten biggest clones make up about 2%. The sequenced material came from tumor tissue. The sequence was obtained from a human donor with high-grade serous ovarian cancer. The chain combines TRBV7-2 with TRBJ2-3; 14 bases line up with TRBD2. CDR3 DNA: TGTGCCAGCAGCGGGACTAGCGGGAGTTCACTCCGCACAGATACGCAGTATTTT. It encodes CASSGTSGSSLRTDTQYF.